Following are 18 T cell receptor beta chains from one sample sequenced in a study of control samples from healthy donors and cancer patients. TCRdb's table, derived via immunoSEQ multiplex PCR, lists solely in-frame clones and lacks some. The sample has about 160,000 clones, about 93% seen once. Material for sequencing was blood. All receptors derive from a woman aged 55 to 70 in good health.

The DNA of the CDR3 is TGTGCCAGCAGCCTAGAGGTCACCGGGGAGCTGTTTTTT. It encodes CASSLEVTGELFF. The rearrangement uses TRBV5-6 and TRBJ2-2, with D hard to call. Germline assignment: CDR1 SGHDT and CDR2 YYEEEE. V was clipped by 4 bases and J by 4 bases, with 8 bases between them. CDR3 length: 13 residues.

J is TRBJ1-1 and V is TRBV6-5; no reliable D call. The germline V gene has CDR1 MNHEY and CDR2 SVGAGI. V was pared by 6 bases and J by 2 bases, with 16 bases between. The CDR3 is made up of 15 amino acids. The chain's CDR3 is CASSPKYLRNTEAFF. CDR3 in DNA: TGTGCCAGCAGCCCAAAATACCTGAGAAACACTGAAGCTTTCTTT.

The rearrangement links TRBV7-2 to TRBJ1-1; possibly TRBD1 for D (6 bases). There are 15 residues in the CDR3. Trimming took off 4 bases at V and 4 bases at J, with 16 bases between the two ends. Per the germline V gene, CDR1 is SGHTA and CDR2 is FQGNSA. CDR3: CASSSYGGAGTEAFF. CDR3 bases: TGTGCCAGCAGCTCCTACGGGGGGGCGGGCACTGAAGCTTTCTTT. The whole variable domain, remainder taken from reference TRBV7-2 and TRBJ1-1, is GAGVSQSPSNKVTEKGKDVELRCDPISGHTALYWYRQSLGQGLEFLIYFQGNSAPDKSGLPSDRFSAERTGGSVSTLTIQRTQQEDSAVYLCASSSYGGAGTEAFFGQGTRLTVV.

J is TRBJ1-3 and V is TRBV18; no reliable D call. There are 13 residues in the CDR3. V was trimmed by 4 bases and J by 2 bases, leaving 6 bases between them. Germline assignment: CDR1 KGHSH and CDR2 LQKENI. The CDR3 DNA reads TGTGCCAGCTCACAAACCGCTGGAAACACCATATATTTT. Its translation is CASSQTAGNTIYF.

The chain links TRBV10-1 to TRBJ2-1; 7 bases align to TRBD1. The CDR3 is made up of 16 amino acids. The germline CDR1 and CDR2 sequences are WNHNN and SYGVQD (reference sequence). With 3 bases clipped from V and 5 bases from J, the junction kept 10 bases outside the gene matches. The chain's CDR3 is CASSERVGQGDNEQFF. CDR3 DNA: TGCGCCAGCAGTGAAAGAGTTGGTCAGGGGGACAATGAGCAGTTCTTC.

This clone showed up just once. This chain joins TRBV6-2 or TRBV6-3 and TRBJ1-1; D not certain. The CDR3 spans 15 residues. V dropped 0 bases and J dropped 1 base, with 9 bases sitting between them. The germline V gene has CDR1 MNHEY and CDR2 SVGEGT. CDR3 in DNA: TGTGCCAGCAGTTACTCGAGGCGCCGGAACACTGAAGCTTTCTTT. It codes for CASSYSRRRNTEAFF.

As DNA, the CDR3 is TGTGCCAGCTCCCCCGGACCCGTCAATCAGCCCCAGCATTTT. Protein: CASSPGPVNQPQHF. The chain employs TRBV18 and TRBJ1-5; D call uncertain. The CDR3 loop spans 14 amino acids. The V end was cut by 6 bases, the J end by 3 bases, with 12 bases between. CDR1 and CDR2 (germline): KGHSH, LQKENI. The whole variable domain, filled in from reference TRBV18 and TRBJ1-5, reads NAGVMQNPRHLVRRRGQEARLRCSPMKGHSHVYWYRQLPEEGLKFMVYLQKENIIDESGMPKERFSAEFPKEGPSILRIQQVVRGDSAAYFCASSPGPVNQPQHFGDGTRLSIL.

The sample holds a few counts of this clone. J is TRBJ1-1 and V is TRBV10-2; TRBD1 is a possible D gene (6 bases). Trimming removed 6 bases at V and 0 bases at J, with 14 bases between. Germline CDR1 is WSHSY and CDR2 is SAAADI. This CDR3 is 15 amino acids long. The CDR3 sequence: CASRNGQPLNTEAFF. The CDR3 DNA reads as TGCGCCAGCAGGAACGGACAGCCTCTGAACACTGAAGCTTTCTTT.

The chain employs TRBV12-3 or TRBV12-4 and TRBJ1-2; unclear D gene. The germline V and J ends were trimmed by 2 bases and 2 bases, with 6 bases remaining between them. This CDR3 contains 13 residues. The CDR3 DNA reads TGTGCCAGCAGTTTAATCAGAAACTATGGCTACACCTTC. Amino acids: CASSLIRNYGYTF.

V is TRBV4-1 and J is TRBJ2-3, with D uncertain. Germline V gene data show CDR1 as MGHRA and CDR2 as YSYEKL. CDR3 length: 14 residues. Trimming took 2 bases from V and 3 from J, leaving 9 bases between them. The DNA of the CDR3 is TGCGCCAGCAGCCAACCCAACCGGACAGATACGCAGTATTTT. As protein: CASSQPNRTDTQYF.

The chain uses TRBV5-6 and TRBJ1-1, with TRBD1 identical over 8 bases. Germline V gene data show CDR1 as SGHDT and CDR2 as YYEEEE. Losses at the gene ends were 0 bases for V and 6 bases for J; bases not matched to a gene: 10. The CDR3 totals 16 residues. CDR3 loop: CASSLVGAGGASEAFF. The CDR3 DNA follows: TGTGCCAGCAGCTTGGTTGGGGCAGGGGGCGCTTCTGAAGCTTTCTTT.

This clone was found once. The V and J genes are TRBV3-1 (or the pseudogene TRBV3-2) and TRBJ1-1, with 9 positions matching TRBD1. The CDR3 extends over 15 amino acids. V lost 4 bases and J lost 3; bases outside the gene matches: 6. From germline, CDR1 is LGHDT and CDR2 YNNKEL (reference sequence). Here the CDR3 DNA reads TGTGCCAGCAGCCTGGGTACAGGGGGCTACACTGAAGCTTTCTTT. Encoded protein: CASSLGTGGYTEAFF.

The chain uses TRBV7-2 and TRBJ1-1, with TRBD1 as a possible D gene (5 bases). The CDR3 is 17 residues long. In germline, CDR1 is SGHTA, CDR2 FQGNSA. V lost 4 bases, J lost 0 bases, and 18 bases lay in between. CDR3 in amino acids: CASSSTVGGRVNTEAFF. CDR3 DNA sequence: TGTGCCAGCAGCTCAACTGTGGGGGGGAGAGTGAACACTGAAGCTTTCTTT.

This rearrangement joins TRBV2 to TRBJ2-5, with TRBD1 as a possible D gene (6 bases). V gave up 1 base and J gave up 5 bases, with 11 bases separating them. This CDR3 contains 14 residues. The germline V gene encodes CDR1 SNHLY and CDR2 FYNNEI. In DNA, the CDR3 is TGTGCCAGCAGTGAAGGGGGGCAGGGGGAGACCCAGTACTTC. It translates to CASSEGGQGETQYF. Filled out from reference TRBV2 and TRBJ2-5, the complete variable domain reads EPEVTQTPSHQVTQMGQEVILRCVPISNHLYFYWYRQILGQKVEFLVSFYNNEISEKSEIFDDQFSVERPDGSNFTLKIRSTKLEDSAMYFCASSEGGQGETQYFGPGTRLLVL.

The chain couples TRBV6-2 or TRBV6-3 to TRBJ1-1, with unresolved D. CDR1 and CDR2 (germline): MNHEY, SVGEGT. CDR3 size: 15 residues. The V gene lost 0 bases and the J gene lost 3 bases, with 11 bases spanning the gap. CDR3 loop: CASSYSTGEDTEAFF. The CDR3 nucleotides are TGTGCCAGCAGTTACTCTACGGGAGAGGACACTGAAGCTTTCTTT.

The count of this clone is one. The V call is TRBV10-1, the J call TRBJ1-3; tentatively, D is TRBD1 (6 bases). This CDR3 spans 17 amino acids. The ends were cut back, 6 bases at V and 1 base at J, with 19 bases in the middle. In germline, CDR1 is WNHNN, CDR2 SYGVQD (reference sequence). The CDR3 region has the DNA TGCGCCAGCAGCCCCGGCGGGACACCTTCTTCTGGAAACACCATATATTTT. As protein: CASSPGGTPSSGNTIYF.

V usage is TRBV5-4 and J usage is TRBJ1-4; 8 nucleotides agree with TRBD1. The ends lost 5 bases at V and 0 bases at J; junction bases unmatched: 9. Germline CDR1 is SGHNT and CDR2 is YYREEE (reference sequence). This CDR3 region has 17 residues. CDR3 residues: CASSLDRGGPTNEKLFF. Written as DNA, the CDR3 is TGTGCCAGCAGTTTAGACAGGGGCGGACCAACTAATGAAAAACTGTTTTTT.

The rearrangement joins TRBV7-8 to TRBJ1-3; TRBD1 aligns across 12 bases. The V and J ends lost 4 bases and 4 bases, in that order; junction bases with no gene match: 5. This CDR3 comprises 16 residues. Per the germline V gene, CDR1 is SGHVS and CDR2 is FQNEAQ. CDR3 in amino acids: CASSWGQGATGNTIYF. CDR3 DNA sequence: TGTGCCAGCAGCTGGGGACAGGGGGCGACCGGAAACACCATATATTTT.